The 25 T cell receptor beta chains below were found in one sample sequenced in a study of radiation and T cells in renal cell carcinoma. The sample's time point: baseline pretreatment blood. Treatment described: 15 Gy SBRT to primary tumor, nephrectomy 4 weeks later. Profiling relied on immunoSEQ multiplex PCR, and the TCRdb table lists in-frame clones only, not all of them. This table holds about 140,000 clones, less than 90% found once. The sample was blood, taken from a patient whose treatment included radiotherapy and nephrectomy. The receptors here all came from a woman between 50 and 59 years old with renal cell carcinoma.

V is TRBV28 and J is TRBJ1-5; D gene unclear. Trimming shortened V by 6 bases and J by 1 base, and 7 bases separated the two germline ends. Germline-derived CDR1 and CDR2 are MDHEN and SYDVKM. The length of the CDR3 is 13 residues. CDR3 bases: TGTGCCAGCAGGCAAGACAGCAATCAGCCCCAGCATTTT. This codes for CASRQDSNQPQHF.

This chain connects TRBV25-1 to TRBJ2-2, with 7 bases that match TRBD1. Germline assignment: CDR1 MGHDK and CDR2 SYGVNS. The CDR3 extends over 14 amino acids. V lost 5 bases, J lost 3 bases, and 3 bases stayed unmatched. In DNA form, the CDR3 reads TGTGCCAGCAGTCCTGACAGGGACACCGGGGAGCTGTTTTTT. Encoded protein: CASSPDRDTGELFF.

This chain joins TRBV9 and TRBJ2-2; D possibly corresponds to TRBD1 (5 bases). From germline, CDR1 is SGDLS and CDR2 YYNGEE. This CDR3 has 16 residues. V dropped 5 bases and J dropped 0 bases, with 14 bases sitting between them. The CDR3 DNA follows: TGTGCCAGCAGTTTGGATTGGGGCGCGAACACCGGGGAGCTGTTTTTT. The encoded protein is CASSLDWGANTGELFF.

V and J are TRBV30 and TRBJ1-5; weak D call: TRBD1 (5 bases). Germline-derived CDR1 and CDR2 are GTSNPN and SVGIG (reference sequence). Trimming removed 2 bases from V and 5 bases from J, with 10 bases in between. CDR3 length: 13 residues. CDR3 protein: CAWSRGNDQPQHF. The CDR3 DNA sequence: TGTGCCTGGAGTCGGGGGAACGATCAGCCCCAGCATTTT.

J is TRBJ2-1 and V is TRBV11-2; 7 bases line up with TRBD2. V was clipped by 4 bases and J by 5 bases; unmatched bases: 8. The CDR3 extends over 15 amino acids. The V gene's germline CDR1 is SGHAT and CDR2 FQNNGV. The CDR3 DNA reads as TGTGCCAGCAGCTCGGATCGGGGGGTCCACAATGAGCAGTTCTTC. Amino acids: CASSSDRGVHNEQFF.

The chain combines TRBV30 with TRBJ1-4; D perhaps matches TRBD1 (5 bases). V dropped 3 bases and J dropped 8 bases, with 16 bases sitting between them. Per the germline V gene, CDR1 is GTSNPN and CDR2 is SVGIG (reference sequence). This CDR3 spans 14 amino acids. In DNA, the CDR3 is TGTGCCTGGAGGCCCAGTCAGGGAAGAGAAAAACTGTTTTTT. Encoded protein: CAWRPSQGREKLFF.

CDR3 in amino acids: CASNQALGSYEQYF. Here the CDR3 DNA reads TGCGCCAGCAATCAGGCCCTGGGGTCCTACGAGCAGTACTTC. V and J are TRBV5-1 and TRBJ2-7; D is undetermined. The CDR3 consists of 14 residues. In germline, CDR1 is SGHRS, CDR2 YFSETQ. Trimming left V 6 bases short and J 1 base short, with 14 bases between.

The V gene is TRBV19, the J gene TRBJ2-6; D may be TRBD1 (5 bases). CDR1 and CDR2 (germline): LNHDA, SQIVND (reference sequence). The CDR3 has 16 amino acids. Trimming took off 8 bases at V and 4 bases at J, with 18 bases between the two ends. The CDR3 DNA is TGTGCCAGTTTCGATATTAGGGGCGTGGGGGCCAACGTCCTGACTTTC. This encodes CASFDIRGVGANVLTF.

This CDR3 reads CATYFPGRGYEQYF. For the CDR3, the DNA is TGTGCCACCTACTTCCCGGGGCGCGGCTACGAGCAGTACTTC. The V call is TRBV10-3, the J call TRBJ2-7; either TRBD1 or TRBD2 may fit D (5 bases each). The ends were cut back, 10 bases at V and 3 bases at J, with 19 bases in the middle. Germline V gene lookup returns CDR1 ENHRY and CDR2 SYGVKD. The CDR3 is 14 amino acids.

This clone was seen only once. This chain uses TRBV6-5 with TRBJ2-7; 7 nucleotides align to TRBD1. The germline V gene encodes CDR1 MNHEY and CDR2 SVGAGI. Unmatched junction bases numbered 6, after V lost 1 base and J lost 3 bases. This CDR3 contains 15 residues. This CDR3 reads CASSYLAGGGYEQYF. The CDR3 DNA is TGTGCCAGCAGTTACTTGGCAGGGGGTGGCTACGAGCAGTACTTC.

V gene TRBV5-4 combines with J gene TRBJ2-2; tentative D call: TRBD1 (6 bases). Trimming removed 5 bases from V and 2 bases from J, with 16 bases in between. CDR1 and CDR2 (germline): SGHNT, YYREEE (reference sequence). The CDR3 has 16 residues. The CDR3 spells CASSLSRGTNTGELFF. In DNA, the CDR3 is TGTGCCAGCAGTTTGTCCAGGGGCACTAACACCGGGGAGCTGTTTTTT.

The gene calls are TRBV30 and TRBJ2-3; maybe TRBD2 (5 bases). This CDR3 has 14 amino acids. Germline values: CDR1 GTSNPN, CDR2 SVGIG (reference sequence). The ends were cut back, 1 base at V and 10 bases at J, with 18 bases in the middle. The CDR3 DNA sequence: TGTGCCTGGAGTGCCGCGGAGGCGAATCTCCCGCAGTATTTT. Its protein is CAWSAAEANLPQYF.

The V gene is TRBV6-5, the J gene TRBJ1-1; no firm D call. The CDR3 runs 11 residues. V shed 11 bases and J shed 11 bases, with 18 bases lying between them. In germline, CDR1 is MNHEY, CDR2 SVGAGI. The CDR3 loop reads CAVLMGKAAFF. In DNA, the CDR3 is TGTGCCGTCTTAATGGGGAAAGCGGCTTTCTTT.

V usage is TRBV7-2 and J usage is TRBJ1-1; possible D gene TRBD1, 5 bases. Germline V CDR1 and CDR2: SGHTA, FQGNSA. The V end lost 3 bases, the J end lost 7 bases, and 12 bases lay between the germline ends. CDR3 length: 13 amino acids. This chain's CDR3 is CASSLYRNLEAFF. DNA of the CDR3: TGTGCCAGCAGCTTGTACAGGAACCTTGAAGCTTTCTTT.

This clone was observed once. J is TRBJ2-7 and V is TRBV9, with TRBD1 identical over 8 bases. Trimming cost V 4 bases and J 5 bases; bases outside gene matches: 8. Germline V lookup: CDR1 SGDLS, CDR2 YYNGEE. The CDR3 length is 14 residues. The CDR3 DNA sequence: TGTGCCAGCAGCTTAAGACAGGGGTCCGACGAGCAGTACTTC. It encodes CASSLRQGSDEQYF.

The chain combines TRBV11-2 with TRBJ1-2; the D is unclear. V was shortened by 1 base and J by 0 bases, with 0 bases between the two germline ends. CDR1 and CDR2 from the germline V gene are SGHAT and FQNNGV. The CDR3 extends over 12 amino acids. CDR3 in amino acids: CASSLANYGYTF. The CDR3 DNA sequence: TGTGCCAGCAGCTTAGCTAACTATGGCTACACCTTC.

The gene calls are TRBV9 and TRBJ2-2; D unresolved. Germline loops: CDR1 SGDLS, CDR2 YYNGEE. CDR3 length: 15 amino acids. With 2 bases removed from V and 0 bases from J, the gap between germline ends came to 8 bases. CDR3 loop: CASSVQHSNTGELFF. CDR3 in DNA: TGTGCCAGCAGCGTCCAGCATTCGAACACCGGGGAGCTGTTTTTT.

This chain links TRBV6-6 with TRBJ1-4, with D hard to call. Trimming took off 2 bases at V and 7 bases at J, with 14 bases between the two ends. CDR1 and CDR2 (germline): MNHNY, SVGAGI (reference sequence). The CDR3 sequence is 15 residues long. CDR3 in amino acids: CASSYTSVYSEKLFF. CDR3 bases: TGTGCCAGCAGTTACACTTCCGTATATAGTGAAAAACTGTTTTTT.

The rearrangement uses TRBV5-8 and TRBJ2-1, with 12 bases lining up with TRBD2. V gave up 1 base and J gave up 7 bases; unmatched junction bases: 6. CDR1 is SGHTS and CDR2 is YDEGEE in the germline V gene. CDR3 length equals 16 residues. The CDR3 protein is CASSLMGLAGGNEQFF. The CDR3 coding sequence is TGTGCCAGCAGCTTGATGGGACTAGCGGGTGGAAATGAGCAGTTCTTC.

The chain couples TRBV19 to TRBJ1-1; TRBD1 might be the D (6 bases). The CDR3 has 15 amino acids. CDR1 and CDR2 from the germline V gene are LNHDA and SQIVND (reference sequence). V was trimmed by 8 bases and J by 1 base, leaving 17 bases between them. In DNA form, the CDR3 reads TGTGCCAGTCAGTTTCGGGACATCGGGAACACTGAAGCTTTCTTT. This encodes CASQFRDIGNTEAFF.

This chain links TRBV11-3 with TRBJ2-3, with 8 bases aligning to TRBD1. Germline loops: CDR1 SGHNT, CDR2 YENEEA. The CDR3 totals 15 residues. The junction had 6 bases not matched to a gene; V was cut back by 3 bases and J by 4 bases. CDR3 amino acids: CASSLGRGRADTQYF. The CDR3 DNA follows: TGTGCCAGCAGCTTGGGCAGGGGGCGAGCAGATACGCAGTATTTT.

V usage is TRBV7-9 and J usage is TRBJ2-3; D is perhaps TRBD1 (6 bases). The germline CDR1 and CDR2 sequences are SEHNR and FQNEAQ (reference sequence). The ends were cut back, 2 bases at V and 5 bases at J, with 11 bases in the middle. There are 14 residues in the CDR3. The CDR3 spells CASSLLSRGDTQYF. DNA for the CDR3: TGTGCCAGCAGCTTACTTTCCAGGGGAGATACGCAGTATTTT.

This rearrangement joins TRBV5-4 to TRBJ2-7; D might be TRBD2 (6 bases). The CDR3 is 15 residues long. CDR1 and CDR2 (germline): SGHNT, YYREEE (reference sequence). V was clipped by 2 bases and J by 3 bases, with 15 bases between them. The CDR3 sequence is CASSLSTAGLYEQYF. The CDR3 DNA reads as TGTGCCAGCAGCTTATCCACCGCGGGACTCTACGAGCAGTACTTC. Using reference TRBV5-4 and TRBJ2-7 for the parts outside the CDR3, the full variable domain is ETGVTQSPTHLIKTRGQQVTLRCSSQSGHNTVSWYQQALGQGPQFIFQYYREEENGRGNFPPRFSGLQFPNYSSELNVNALELDDSALYLCASSLSTAGLYEQYFGPGTRLTVT.

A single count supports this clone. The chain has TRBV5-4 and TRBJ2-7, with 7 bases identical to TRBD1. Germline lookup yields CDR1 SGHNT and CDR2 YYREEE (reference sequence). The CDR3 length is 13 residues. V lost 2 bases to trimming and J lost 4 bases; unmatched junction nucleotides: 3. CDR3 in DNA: TGTGCCAGCAGCTTTGGGACAGAATACGAGCAGTACTTC. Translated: CASSFGTEYEQYF.

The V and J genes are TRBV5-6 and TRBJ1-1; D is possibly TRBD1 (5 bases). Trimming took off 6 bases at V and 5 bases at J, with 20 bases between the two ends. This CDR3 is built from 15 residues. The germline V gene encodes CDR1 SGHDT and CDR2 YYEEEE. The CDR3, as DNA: TGTGCCAGCATCCATTCGGGGCAGGGAGGAACTGAAGCTTTCTTT. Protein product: CASIHSGQGGTEAFF.